The 31 T cell receptor beta chains below were found in one sample sequenced in a study of T cells expressing NK-cell markers. TCRdb reanalyzed the 5' RACE reads and collapses them to one entry per CDR3 protein, without DNA. Its table records about half a million distinct CDR3 sequences. The sample consisted of blood T cells: a sorted CD56 or NKG2C T cell subset, CD4+ or CD8+ T cells, or bulk PBMC T cells (not recorded which). All receptors come from a woman aged 45 to 65 in good health.

The chain combines TRBV5-1 with TRBJ2-2; the D call of TRBD1 rests on TCRdb alone, since no DNA is present to check it. Germline V lookup: CDR1 SGHRS, CDR2 YFSETQ. This CDR3 has 15 residues. The CDR3 sequence is CASKEGTANTGELFF.

The chain has TRBV6-5 and TRBJ1-4. Germline loops: CDR1 MNHEY, CDR2 SVGAGI. The CDR3 has 15 amino acids. The CDR3 region is CASSIRRLHNEKLFF.

The CDR3 loop reads CASSQSRPATGEQYF. The genes are TRBV4-1 and TRBJ2-7. Germline loops: CDR1 MGHRA, CDR2 YSYEKL. This CDR3 is built from 15 residues.

V usage is TRBV5-8 and J usage is TRBJ2-1; TCRdb proposes TRBD1, but this gene call is untestable without DNA. From germline, CDR1 is SGHTS and CDR2 YDEGEE. The CDR3 is 14 residues long. The CDR3 protein is CASSRGSGDNEQFF.

The rearrangement uses TRBV2 and TRBJ2-1; TCRdb designates TRBD2, a call that cannot be tested without DNA. Germline V CDR1 and CDR2: SNHLY, FYNNEI. The CDR3 spans 14 residues. The CDR3 sequence is CASHRTSGINEQFF.

The CDR3: CSVPGTGVLNYGYTF. The V call is TRBV29-1, the J call TRBJ1-2; TCRdb's assignment of TRBD1 cannot be checked, as there is no DNA. This CDR3 contains 15 residues. Per germline, CDR1 SQVTM and CDR2 ANQGSEA.

This chain connects TRBV15 to TRBJ2-7. CDR1 is LNHNV and CDR2 is YYDKDF in the germline V gene (reference sequence). CDR3 size: 15 residues. The CDR3 loop is CATSRVRPSSYEQYF.

V is TRBV5-1 and J is TRBJ2-1; TCRdb designates TRBD2, a call that cannot be tested without DNA. Germline V gene data show CDR1 as SGHRS and CDR2 as YFSETQ. The CDR3 loop spans 16 amino acids. CDR3: CASSRVVGGNYNEQFF.

The gene calls are TRBV7-9 and TRBJ2-1; TCRdb names TRBD1, which stays unverified in the absence of DNA. This CDR3 has 19 amino acids. Germline V CDR1 and CDR2: SEHNR, FQNEAQ (reference sequence). This CDR3 reads CASSLEADRGRLGYNEQFF.

The genes are TRBV5-5 and TRBJ2-4. The CDR3 runs 15 residues. The germline gives CDR1 SGHKS, CDR2 YYEKEE (reference sequence). CDR3 protein: CASSLGSGIRNIQYF.

The chain joins TRBV7-8 to TRBJ1-1. Per germline, CDR1 SGHVS and CDR2 FQNEAQ. The CDR3 is made up of 15 amino acids. The CDR3 reads CASSPAQVRNTEAFF.

J is TRBJ2-7 and V is TRBV6-5; as DNA is missing, the TRBD1 call by TCRdb cannot be tested. The length of the CDR3 is 14 residues. The germline V gene has CDR1 MNHEY and CDR2 SVGAGI. CDR3 sequence reads: CASSYSDRAAEQYF.

The chain joins TRBV4-1 to TRBJ2-1; TCRdb names TRBD1, which stays unverified in the absence of DNA. CDR3 length: 16 amino acids. Germline lookup yields CDR1 MGHRA and CDR2 YSYEKL. The CDR3 protein is CASSWTGKSSYNEQFF.

This rearrangement joins TRBV19 to TRBJ2-3; absent DNA, TCRdb's TRBD1 call cannot be checked. The CDR3 spans 14 residues. The germline V gene has CDR1 LNHDA and CDR2 SQIVND (reference sequence). CDR3: CASSPGGGGDTQYF.

V and J are TRBV3-1 and TRBJ2-2; TCRdb picks TRBD1, but there is no DNA to check that call. Per the germline V gene, CDR1 is LGHDT and CDR2 is YNNKEL (reference sequence). This CDR3 has 15 residues. This CDR3 is CASSQQGSNTGELFF.

The rearrangement joins TRBV12-3 or TRBV12-4 to TRBJ1-4. The CDR3 covers 15 residues. The CDR3: CASSLSVATNEKLFF.

CDR3 loop: CASRDRGRERTGELFF. The rearrangement links TRBV5-1 to TRBJ2-2; with no DNA, the TCRdb D assignment of TRBD1 cannot be verified. Germline V CDR1 and CDR2: SGHRS, YFSETQ. CDR3 length equals 16 residues. The entire variable domain, with the rest obtained from reference TRBV5-1 and TRBJ2-2, is as follows: KAGVTQTPRYLIKTRGQQVTLSCSPISGHRSVSWYQQTPGQGLQFLFEYFSETQRNKGNFPGRFSGRQFSNSRSEMNVSTLELGDSALYLCASRDRGRERTGELFFGEGSRLTVL.

The chain employs TRBV20-1 and TRBJ2-7; absent DNA, TCRdb's TRBD2 call cannot be checked. This CDR3 contains 13 residues. Germline CDR1 is DFQATT and CDR2 is SNEGSKA (reference sequence). CDR3 protein: CSASRALSYEQYF.

V usage is TRBV29-1 and J usage is TRBJ1-2. The germline V gene encodes CDR1 SQVTM and CDR2 ANQGSEA. The CDR3 covers 13 residues. The CDR3 sequence is CSVRFGSYYGYTF.

The chain carries TRBV27 and TRBJ2-6; without DNA, the TCRdb call of TRBD1 cannot be checked. CDR1 and CDR2 from the germline V gene are MNHEY and SMNVEV (reference sequence). The CDR3 sequence is 17 residues long. The chain's CDR3 is CASSSLGPQGGANVLTF.

The V gene is TRBV14, the J gene TRBJ1-1; no DNA is available, so the TRBD1 call from TCRdb remains unchecked. Germline V lookup: CDR1 SGHDN, CDR2 FVKESK. The CDR3 totals 15 residues. The CDR3 loop reads CASSQWTEGNTEAFF.

The V and J genes are TRBV12-3 or TRBV12-4 and TRBJ2-3; there is no DNA to check the TCRdb D call of TRBD2. This CDR3 region has 16 residues. The CDR3 here is CASSPRSGIGTDTQYF.

The chain links TRBV2 to TRBJ2-2; no DNA is available, so the TRBD1 call from TCRdb remains unchecked. Germline V gene data show CDR1 as SNHLY and CDR2 as FYNNEI. The CDR3 covers 15 residues. CDR3 loop: CASSTGITNTGELFF.

This CDR3 is CASWPTAMDTGELFF. The gene calls are TRBV10-3 and TRBJ2-2. CDR3 size: 15 residues. Germline CDR1 ENHRY, CDR2 SYGVKD.

The genes are TRBV7-2 and TRBJ2-7; checking the TCRdb D call of TRBD2 is not possible without DNA. Germline assignment: CDR1 SGHTA and CDR2 FQGNSA. This CDR3 is 15 amino acids long. The CDR3 sequence: CASSKAGAVSYEQYF.

The CDR3 here is CASSPRTGGAHGYTF. The V gene is TRBV27, the J gene TRBJ1-2; TCRdb's D gene call, TRBD1, goes unchecked for lack of DNA. The CDR3 is 15 residues long. Germline V gene data show CDR1 as MNHEY and CDR2 as SMNVEV (reference sequence).

The chain employs TRBV9 and TRBJ2-1; TCRdb's D call of TRBD1 is untestable without DNA. The CDR3 extends over 14 amino acids. Germline values: CDR1 SGDLS, CDR2 YYNGEE. The CDR3 loop is CASSAQAVSGGQFF.

The rearrangement uses TRBV20-1 and TRBJ2-3; the TCRdb call, TRBD2, lacks DNA for checking. CDR1 is DFQATT and CDR2 is SNEGSKA in the germline V gene (reference sequence). This CDR3 is 16 amino acids long. The CDR3 here is CSASGIVSGSLNTQYF.

The chain links TRBV7-9 to TRBJ2-1; the TCRdb D gene call, TRBD2, has no DNA to confirm it. Germline CDR1 is SEHNR and CDR2 is FQNEAQ (reference sequence). The CDR3 is 15 residues long. Here the CDR3 reads CASSSESSGGKEQFF.

This chain links TRBV6-5 with TRBJ1-4. CDR1 and CDR2 (germline): MNHEY, SVGAGI. CDR3 length: 11 residues. CDR3 region: CASSHGQKLFF.

The chain carries TRBV12-5 and TRBJ2-3; TCRdb selects TRBD2, and the lack of DNA leaves this call unchecked. This CDR3 region has 16 residues. Germline values: CDR1 LGHNT, CDR2 FRNRAP. The CDR3 here is CASGLVLSGSADTQYF. The whole variable domain, remainder taken from reference TRBV12-5 and TRBJ2-3, is DARVTQTPRHKVTEMGQEVTMRCQPILGHNTVFWYRQTMMQGLELLAYFRNRAPLDDSGMPKDRFSAEMPDATLATLKIQPSEPRDSAVYFCASGLVLSGSADTQYFGPGTRLTVL.